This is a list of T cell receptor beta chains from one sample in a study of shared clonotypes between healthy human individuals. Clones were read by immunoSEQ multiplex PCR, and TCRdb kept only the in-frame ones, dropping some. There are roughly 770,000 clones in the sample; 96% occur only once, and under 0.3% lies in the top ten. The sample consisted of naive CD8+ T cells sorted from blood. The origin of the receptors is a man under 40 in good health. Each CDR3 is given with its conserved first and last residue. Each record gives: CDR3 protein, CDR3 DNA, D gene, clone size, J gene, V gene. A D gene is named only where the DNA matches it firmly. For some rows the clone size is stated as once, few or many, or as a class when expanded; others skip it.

CDR3: CASTPQETQYF; DNA: TGTGCCAGCACCCCCCAAGAGACCCAGTACTTC; D: NA; size: NA; J: TRBJ2-5; V: TRBV27
CDR3: CASSGLAGPYNEQFF; DNA: TGTGCCAGCAGCGGACTAGCGGGCCCCTACAATGAGCAGTTCTTC; D: TRBD2; size: NA; J: TRBJ2-1; V: TRBV28
CDR3: CASSQEPLYTGFGNTIYF; DNA: TGCGCCAGCAGCCAAGAGCCCCTGTACACTGGCTTTGGAAACACCATATATTTT; D: NA; size: NA; J: TRBJ1-3; V: TRBV4-3
CDR3: CASSWSEGTYEQYF; DNA: TGCGCCAGCAGCTGGTCCGAAGGGACCTACGAGCAGTACTTC; D: NA; size: NA; J: TRBJ2-7; V: TRBV10-2
CDR3: CAGGRGTEAFF; DNA: TGTGCCGGGGGGCGAGGAACTGAAGCTTTCTTT; D: NA; size: NA; J: TRBJ1-1; V: TRBV2
CDR3: CASSFHQITYNEQFF; DNA: TGTGCCAGCAGTTTCCATCAAATAACCTACAATGAGCAGTTCTTC; D: NA; size: NA; J: TRBJ2-1; V: TRBV27
CDR3: CASSFSGTGLLGSTDTQYF; DNA: TGTGCCAGCAGCTTTTCCGGGACAGGACTATTAGGCTCCACAGATACGCAGTATTTT; D: TRBD1; size: NA; J: TRBJ2-3; V: TRBV5-4
CDR3: CASSLDSDGYTF; DNA: TGTGCCAGCAGCCTTGACAGCGATGGCTACACCTTC; D: NA; size: NA; J: TRBJ1-2; V: TRBV7-9
CDR3: CATLRQGNTEAFF; DNA: TGTGCCACCCTACGACAGGGGAACACTGAAGCTTTCTTT; D: TRBD1; size: NA; J: TRBJ1-1; V: TRBV2
CDR3: CASSSGTSSQYF; DNA: TGCGCCAGCAGCTCCGGGACTAGCTCCCAGTACTTC; D: TRBD2; size: NA; J: TRBJ2-5; V: TRBV5-1
CDR3: CASSLTGDYEQYF; DNA: TGTGCCAGCAGCTTAACAGGGGACTACGAGCAGTACTTC; D: TRBD1; size: NA; J: TRBJ2-7; V: TRBV11-3
CDR3: CASSESTAGEQFF; DNA: TGCGCCAGCAGTGAGTCGACGGCGGGCGAGCAGTTCTTC; D: NA; size: NA; J: TRBJ2-1; V: TRBV10-1
CDR3: CASISSGGDYEQYF; DNA: TGTGCCAGCATTAGTAGCGGGGGAGACTACGAGCAGTACTTC; D: TRBD2; size: NA; J: TRBJ2-7; V: TRBV27
CDR3: CASSLFLADDQETQYF; DNA: TGTGCCAGCAGCTTATTTCTAGCGGACGACCAAGAGACCCAGTACTTC; D: TRBD2; size: NA; J: TRBJ2-5; V: TRBV7-6
CDR3: CASSLVGASYNEQFF; DNA: TGTGCCAGCAGCCTGGTAGGGGCGTCCTACAATGAGCAGTTCTTC; D: NA; size: NA; J: TRBJ2-1; V: TRBV6-5
CDR3: CSVEHRRTGELFF; DNA: TGCAGCGTTGAACACAGACGCACCGGGGAGCTGTTTTTT; D: NA; size: NA; J: TRBJ2-2; V: TRBV29-1
CDR3: CASSLAGTGDYGYTF; DNA: TGCGCCAGCAGCTTGGCAGGGACAGGGGACTATGGCTACACCTTC; D: TRBD1; size: NA; J: TRBJ1-2; V: TRBV5-1
CDR3: CASSLSQGSYEQYF; DNA: TGTGCCAGCAGTTTATCACAGGGCTCCTACGAGCAGTACTTC; D: NA; size: NA; J: TRBJ2-7; V: TRBV27
CDR3: CASSFDTDTQYF; DNA: TGCGCCAGCAGCTTTGACACAGATACGCAGTATTTT; D: NA; size: NA; J: TRBJ2-3; V: TRBV5-1
CDR3: CASSLGQGEREQYF; DNA: TGTGCCAGCAGCTTAGGGCAGGGTGAGAGGGAGCAGTACTTC; D: NA; size: NA; J: TRBJ2-7; V: TRBV7-9
CDR3: CASSPPGAEAFF; DNA: TGTGCCAGCAGTCCCCCGGGGGCTGAAGCTTTCTTT; D: NA; size: NA; J: TRBJ1-1; V: TRBV6-5
CDR3: CASGVINYGYTF; DNA: TGTGCCAGCGGAGTCATTAACTATGGCTACACCTTC; D: NA; size: NA; J: TRBJ1-2; V: TRBV2
CDR3: CASKKSGMNTGELFF; DNA: TGTGCCAGCAAAAAAAGCGGGATGAACACCGGGGAGCTGTTTTTT; D: TRBD2; size: NA; J: TRBJ2-2; V: TRBV2
CDR3: CASSQRPRGDEQFF; DNA: TGTGCCAGCAGCCAACGTCCCCGGGGCGATGAGCAGTTCTTC; D: NA; size: NA; J: TRBJ2-1; V: TRBV11-1
CDR3: CASSLTLTGGSSYEQYF; DNA: TGCGCCAGCAGCTTGACCCTCACAGGGGGATCCTCCTACGAGCAGTACTTC; D: TRBD1; size: once; J: TRBJ2-7; V: TRBV5-1
CDR3: CASSEASLAGTYEQYF; DNA: TGTGCCAGCAGTGAAGCATCACTAGCGGGGACCTACGAGCAGTACTTC; D: TRBD2; size: NA; J: TRBJ2-7; V: TRBV6-1
CDR3: CASSSGPGGTDTQYF; DNA: TGTGCCAGCAGCTCGGGACCGGGGGGCACAGATACGCAGTATTTT; D: NA; size: NA; J: TRBJ2-3; V: TRBV28
CDR3: CASSEGVSTDTQYF; DNA: TGTGCCAGCAGCGAAGGAGTTTCCACAGATACGCAGTATTTT; D: NA; size: NA; J: TRBJ2-3; V: TRBV9
CDR3: CASSIGPTGTRGGELFF; DNA: TGTGCCAGTAGTATAGGTCCGACCGGGACCCGGGGAGGGGAGCTGTTTTTT; D: NA; size: once; J: TRBJ2-2; V: TRBV19
CDR3: CASSHGTGASWDGYTF; DNA: TGTGCCAGCAGTCACGGGACAGGGGCTTCTTGGGATGGCTACACCTTC; D: TRBD1; size: NA; J: TRBJ1-2; V: TRBV28
CDR3: CASSLGPWRAAGTDTQYF; DNA: TGTGCCAGCAGCTTAGGGCCTTGGCGGGCCGCAGGTACAGATACGCAGTATTTT; D: NA; size: NA; J: TRBJ2-3; V: TRBV7-9
CDR3: CASSLALNYEQYF; DNA: TGCGCCAGCAGCTTGGCCCTTAACTACGAGCAGTACTTC; D: NA; size: NA; J: TRBJ2-7; V: TRBV5-1
CDR3: CASSLILAGVRGNTGELFF; DNA: TGTGCCAGCAGCCTCATCCTAGCGGGAGTAAGGGGGAACACCGGGGAGCTGTTTTTT; D: TRBD2; size: NA; J: TRBJ2-2; V: TRBV7-8
CDR3: CAHGLAGAATDTQYF; DNA: TGTGCCCACGGACTAGCGGGAGCCGCCACAGATACGCAGTATTTT; D: TRBD2; size: NA; J: TRBJ2-3; V: TRBV30
CDR3: CASSISGMGPDTQYF; DNA: TGTGCCAGCAGCATTAGCGGGATGGGTCCAGATACGCAGTATTTT; D: TRBD2; size: NA; J: TRBJ2-3; V: TRBV7-2
CDR3: CASSEARGVGETQYF; DNA: TGCGCCAGCAGTGAAGCTCGCGGGGTAGGGGAGACCCAGTACTTC; D: NA; size: once; J: TRBJ2-5; V: TRBV10-1
CDR3: CASSFQGGNDGYTF; DNA: TGTGCCAGCAGCTTTCAGGGGGGAAACGATGGCTACACCTTC; D: TRBD1; size: NA; J: TRBJ1-2; V: TRBV5-8
CDR3: CASSLMAGVDEQYF; DNA: TGTGCCAGCAGTTTAATGGCGGGAGTAGACGAGCAGTACTTC; D: TRBD2; size: NA; J: TRBJ2-7; V: TRBV27
CDR3: CASSLSESTYEQYF; DNA: TGTGCCAGCAGCTTATCCGAGAGTACCTACGAGCAGTACTTC; D: NA; size: NA; J: TRBJ2-7; V: TRBV7-9
CDR3: CASSLVSTDTQYF; DNA: TGTGCCAGCAGCTTAGTAAGCACAGATACGCAGTATTTT; D: NA; size: NA; J: TRBJ2-3; V: TRBV7-6
CDR3: CASSFEDRSYNEQFF; DNA: TGTGCCAGCAGTTTCGAGGACCGCTCCTACAATGAGCAGTTCTTC; D: NA; size: NA; J: TRBJ2-1; V: TRBV27
CDR3: CASSLSKTFRTEAFF; DNA: TGTGCCAGCAGTTTATCGAAGACTTTCCGCACTGAAGCTTTCTTT; D: NA; size: NA; J: TRBJ1-1; V: TRBV27
CDR3: CASSLWGQSSYEQYF; DNA: TGTGCCAGCAGTTTATGGGGACAGAGCTCCTACGAGCAGTACTTC; D: TRBD1; size: NA; J: TRBJ2-7; V: TRBV27
CDR3: CASSPAGTSIYEQYF; DNA: TGCGCCAGCAGCCCGGCGGGGACTAGTATCTACGAGCAGTACTTC; D: TRBD2; size: NA; J: TRBJ2-7; V: TRBV4-3
CDR3: CATSSQYTGVEQYF; DNA: TGTGCCACCAGCAGCCAATATACAGGGGTCGAGCAGTACTTC; D: TRBD1; size: NA; J: TRBJ2-7; V: TRBV15
CDR3: CASSLGLPGTDQETQYF; DNA: TGTGCCAGCAGCCTGGGTCTACCCGGGACTGATCAAGAGACCCAGTACTTC; D: NA; size: NA; J: TRBJ2-5; V: TRBV5-5
CDR3: CASSHVLLGQARFVNEQFF; DNA: TGCGCCAGCAGCCATGTCTTGTTGGGACAGGCTAGGTTTGTAAATGAGCAGTTCTTC; D: TRBD1; size: NA; J: TRBJ2-1; V: TRBV4-1